This T cell receptor (beta chain) came from a study of blood T cell repertoires in COVID-19. The V gene lost 2 bases and the J gene lost 5 bases, with 6 bases spanning the gap. The CDR3 totals 12 residues. Per the original data handling: The authors estimated nucleated cell counts from reference gene primer amplification. Assay used: immunoSEQ multiplex PCR; TCRdb lists only in-frame clones, some missing. Clone size and V and J calls were adopted from that table, with D and trimming inferred from the DNA. The data hold approximately 27,000 clones, with 85% to 90% observed a single time. This receptor was identified in a man aged 65-85 years with acute or convalescent COVID-19. Sequenced material: peripheral blood. The gene calls are TRBV12-3 or TRBV12-4 and TRBJ1-2; D call uncertain. The CDR3 DNA reads TGTGCCAGCAGTTTATCCCTATATGGCTACACCTTC. The encoded protein is CASSLSLYGYTF.